These T cell receptor beta chains were read from a single sample in a study of early T cells in non-severe SARS-CoV-2 infection. TCRdb used MiXCR to reprocess the 5' RACE reads, holding one entry per CDR3 protein. Of more than 60,000 distinct CDR3 sequences listed, about 10% were seen once; the top ten hold 4.5% to 6.5%. Sequenced sample: whole blood. Receptor source: an adult who was a healthcare worker with PCR-confirmed SARS-CoV-2 infection or an uninfected control (not recorded which). Both conserved end residues are part of each CDR3. Each record gives: CDR3 DNA, CDR3 protein, J gene, V gene, D gene, clone size. A D gene is named only where the DNA matches it firmly. Some rows have no size entry. The others give once, few or many, or a class for an expanded clone.

TGTGCCAGCAGTTTATCCGGGACGGATACCTACGAGCAGTACTTC,CASSLSGTDTYEQYF,TRBJ2-7,TRBV6-5,-,-
TGTGCCAGCAGCGTGGGCGGGGCGGATGAGCAGTTCTTC,CASSVGGADEQFF,TRBJ2-1,TRBV9,-,few
TGTGCCAGCAGCCCCGGGACAGTAAACTCCTACGAGCAGTACTTC,CASSPGTVNSYEQYF,TRBJ2-7,TRBV7-2,TRBD1,-
TGTGCCAGCAGGTTGTGGTGGGGGAACACTGAAGCTTTCTTT,CASRLWWGNTEAFF,TRBJ1-1,TRBV27,-,-
TGCAGTGCTAGAGATGTTGGCGGCGGGAGTACTTACGAGCAGTACTTC,CSARDVGGGSTYEQYF,TRBJ2-7,TRBV20-1,TRBD2,many
TGTGCCAGCAGCAAGACGACTAGCGGGTCCAATGAGCAGTTCTTC,CASSKTTSGSNEQFF,TRBJ2-1,TRBV7-3,TRBD2,few
TGTGCCAGCAGTTACTCGAAGTCTAGAGACACCGGGGAGCTGTTTTTT,CASSYSKSRDTGELFF,TRBJ2-2,TRBV6-5,-,few
TGCAGCGTTGAGGGTGGACTAGCGGGGGCCTTGTACCAAGAGACCCAGTACTTC,CSVEGGLAGALYQETQYF,TRBJ2-5,TRBV29-1,TRBD2,-
TGTGCCAGCAGTCCCTCAACCAGGGACCACGGGGAGCTGTTTTTT,CASSPSTRDHGELFF,TRBJ2-2,TRBV27,-,-
TGCAGTGCTCACGATATCACAGGGAGAGAAGAGCAGTTCTTC,CSAHDITGREEQFF,TRBJ2-1,TRBV20-1,-,many
TGCGCCAGCAGCTCCAACGGGGACTATGGCTACACCTTC,CASSSNGDYGYTF,TRBJ1-2,TRBV5-1,-,-
TGCAGCGTTGGATCTCCCCCCACTGAAGCTTTCTTT,CSVGSPPTEAFF,TRBJ1-1,TRBV29-1,-,few
TGCGCCAGCAGCCAGAAGACTAGCGGAAGCTACGAGCAGTACTTC,CASSQKTSGSYEQYF,TRBJ2-7,TRBV4-3,TRBD2,many
TGTGCCAGCAGCTTATCGGGACAGGGCTTGAACACTGAAGCTTTCTTT,CASSLSGQGLNTEAFF,TRBJ1-1,TRBV7-8,TRBD1,-
TGTGCCTGTGCGACAGGCCCCTATGGCTACACCTTC,CACATGPYGYTF,TRBJ1-2,TRBV30,-,many
TGCGCCAGCAGCTTCGAGAAGGGCGGAAATGGCTACACCTTC,CASSFEKGGNGYTF,TRBJ1-2,TRBV5-1,-,many
TGTGCCAGCAGCCGAAGCAGAGCGAACACTGAAGCTTTCTTT,CASSRSRANTEAFF,TRBJ1-1,TRBV6-1,-,many
TGTGCCAGCAGCCCTGACAATCAAGAGACCCAGTACTTC,CASSPDNQETQYF,TRBJ2-5,TRBV3-1,-,many
TGTGCCGGGCGGACTAGCGGAAACAATGAGCAGTTCTTC,CAGRTSGNNEQFF,TRBJ2-1,TRBV6-2/TRBV6-3,TRBD2,-
TGTGCCAGCAGCCCGAGTACTGAGGGCTACACCTTC,CASSPSTEGYTF,TRBJ1-2,TRBV5-5,-,few
TGTGCCAGCAGTTACTCGAACAGGGTAGGCAATCAGCCCCAGCATTTT,CASSYSNRVGNQPQHF,TRBJ1-5,TRBV6-6,-,few
TGTGCCAGCTCACCAAAAATCGGGGGGGCCGAACTCAGATACAATGAGCAGTTCTTC,CASSPKIGGAELRYNEQFF,TRBJ2-1,TRBV18,TRBD2,-
TGTGCCAGCAGGCGGGACAGCCCGAACACCGGGGAGCTGTTTTTT,CASRRDSPNTGELFF,TRBJ2-2,TRBV5-6,-,few
TGCGCCAGCAGCTTAGACCCAACTAATGAAAAACTGTTTTTT,CASSLDPTNEKLFF,TRBJ1-4,TRBV5-1,-,many
TGCAGTGCCGAGGGAAAACCCAATTCACCCCTCCACTTT,CSAEGKPNSPLHF,TRBJ1-6,TRBV20-1,-,few
TGTGCCAGCGGGGGGCGGACAGGTACATCCGGGGAGCTGTTTTTT,CASGGRTGTSGELFF,TRBJ2-2,TRBV6-1,-,-
TGTGCCAGCAGCTTAGCGGGAGGAAGGACCGGGGAGCTGTTTTTT,CASSLAGGRTGELFF,TRBJ2-2,TRBV7-8,-,many
TGCAGTGCTATTCGGGGCGGGGACATATATGAGCAGTTCTTC,CSAIRGGDIYEQFF,TRBJ2-1,TRBV20-1,-,many
TGCAGCGTTGAGTTGGGTTCCACAGATACGCAGTATTTT,CSVELGSTDTQYF,TRBJ2-3,TRBV29-1,-,-